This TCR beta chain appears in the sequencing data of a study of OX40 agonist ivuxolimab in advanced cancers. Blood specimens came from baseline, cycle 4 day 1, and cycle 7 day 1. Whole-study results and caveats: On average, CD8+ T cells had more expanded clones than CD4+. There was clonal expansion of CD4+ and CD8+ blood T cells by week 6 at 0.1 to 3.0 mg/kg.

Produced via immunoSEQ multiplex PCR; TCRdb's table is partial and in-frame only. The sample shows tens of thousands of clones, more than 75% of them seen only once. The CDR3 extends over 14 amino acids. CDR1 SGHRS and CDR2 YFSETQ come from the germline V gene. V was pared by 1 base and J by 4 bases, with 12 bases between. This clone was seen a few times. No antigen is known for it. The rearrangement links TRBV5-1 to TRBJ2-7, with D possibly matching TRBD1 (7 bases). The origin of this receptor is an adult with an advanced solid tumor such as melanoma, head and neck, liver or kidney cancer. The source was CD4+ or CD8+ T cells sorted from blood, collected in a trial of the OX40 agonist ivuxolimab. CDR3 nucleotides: TGCGCCAGCAGCTTGTCAGGGGGGTCGTACGAGCAGTACTTC. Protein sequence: CASSLSGGSYEQYF. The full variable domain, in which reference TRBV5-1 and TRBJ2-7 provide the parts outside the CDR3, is KAGVTQTPRYLIKTRGQQVTLSCSPISGHRSVSWYQQTPGQGLQFLFEYFSETQRNKGNFPGRFSGRQFSNSRSEMNVSTLELGDSALYLCASSLSGGSYEQYFGPGTRLTVT.